Presented here are 20 T cell receptor beta chains from one specimen sequenced in a study of shared clonotypes between healthy human individuals. Assay: immunoSEQ multiplex PCR; the TCRdb copy retains only in-frame clones and omits some. The table has fewer than 850,000 clones, about 90% seen once. The sequenced sample consisted of memory CD8+ T cells from PBMCs. Subset of the sample: CD45RO+ cells pooled with CCR7-negative TemRA cells. Receptors were obtained from a man between 18 and 29 years old in good health. Some clones in this sample may be carry-over from other donors' samples.

V usage is TRBV7-9 and J usage is TRBJ2-3, with D possibly matching TRBD2 (6 bases). This CDR3 is built from 16 residues. Per germline, CDR1 SEHNR and CDR2 FQNEAQ (reference sequence). The V gene lost 7 bases and the J gene lost 3 bases, with 20 bases spanning the gap. This chain's CDR3 is CASTPLGGSGTDTQYF. DNA for the CDR3: TGTGCCAGCACCCCACTTGGAGGGTCGGGTACAGATACGCAGTATTTT.

This sequence joins TRBV9 and TRBJ2-1; possible D gene TRBD2, 6 bases. Deletions cut 0 bases from V and 11 bases from J, with 12 bases between. Germline V gene data show CDR1 as SGDLS and CDR2 as YYNGEE. The CDR3 totals 13 residues. This CDR3 reads CASSVGTSPKQFF. CDR3 nucleotides: TGTGCCAGCAGCGTAGGTACTAGCCCCAAGCAGTTCTTC.

This clone occurred once. The chain recombines TRBV28 with TRBJ2-7; 8 bases line up with TRBD1. Germline trimming cut 10 bases from V and 4 bases from J; bases unmatched to any gene: 15. Germline CDR1 reads MDHEN; CDR2 reads SYDVKM. This CDR3 has 15 residues. Here the CDR3 DNA reads TGTGCCACCCAAAAGTCGAGCGGACAGGGTTACGAGCAGTACTTC. The encoded protein is CATQKSSGQGYEQYF.

This chain links TRBV15 with TRBJ2-7, with D unclear. Germline V lookup: CDR1 LNHNV, CDR2 YYDKDF (reference sequence). Trimming took off 1 base at V and 3 bases at J, with 10 bases between the two ends. The CDR3 extends over 14 amino acids. Written as DNA, the CDR3 is TGTGCCACCAGCAGAGGGGCTGACGACTACGAGCAGTACTTC. It translates to CATSRGADDYEQYF.

Only one count was recorded for this clone. This chain links TRBV7-2 with TRBJ2-3, with 8 nucleotides matching TRBD2. V lost 5 bases and J lost 5; bases outside the gene matches: 9. CDR3 size: 15 residues. Germline values: CDR1 SGHTA, CDR2 FQGNSA. The CDR3 DNA follows: TGTGCCAGCAGCCTAACTAGCGGAGGTGGAGATACGCAGTATTTT. It translates to CASSLTSGGGDTQYF.

This clone has a single count. The chain recombines TRBV28 with TRBJ1-4, with D hard to call. The germline gives CDR1 MDHEN, CDR2 SYDVKM. Trimming left V 6 bases short and J 5 bases short, with 16 bases between. This CDR3 comprises 15 residues. Here the CDR3 reads CASSLEGRLNEKLFF. The CDR3 DNA is TGTGCCAGCAGCCTGGAGGGCCGGCTGAATGAAAAACTGTTTTTT.

The gene calls are TRBV21-1 and TRBJ1-1; whether TRBD1, the table's D call, matches the DNA was not checked. TRBV21-1 is a documented pseudogene. This CDR3 spans 16 amino acids. For the CDR3, the DNA is TGTGCCAGCATCCCATCGCCGGGACAGCAAAACACTGAAGCTTTCTTT. Translation: CASIPSPGQQNTEAFF.

V usage is TRBV5-5 and J usage is TRBJ2-3; D possibly corresponds to TRBD2 (6 bases). This CDR3 is built from 16 residues. V was cut by 3 bases and J by 2 bases, with 16 bases left in between. Germline CDR1 reads SGHKS; CDR2 reads YYEKEE (reference sequence). DNA for the CDR3: TGTGCCAGCAGCTACATTAGCGGAGCCTTCACAGATACGCAGTATTTT. It translates to CASSYISGAFTDTQYF.

V gene TRBV11-2 combines with J gene TRBJ2-5; D not resolved. CDR1 and CDR2 from the germline V gene are SGHAT and FQNNGV. The V end was cut by 5 bases, the J end by 4 bases, with 14 bases between. CDR3 length: 14 amino acids. The CDR3 protein is CASSQNPSAETQYF. In nucleotides, the CDR3 is TGTGCCAGCAGCCAGAACCCAAGTGCAGAGACCCAGTACTTC.

The rearrangement uses TRBV28 and TRBJ2-7, with D possibly matching TRBD1 (7 bases). V lost 8 bases to trimming and J lost 5 bases, with 16 bases between them. The CDR3 contains 13 residues. CDR1 is MDHEN, CDR2 SYDVKM, per germline. This chain's CDR3 is CASSGRGVHEQYF. Written as DNA, the CDR3 is TGTGCCAGCTCAGGCAGGGGGGTCCACGAGCAGTACTTC. Variable domain in full (rest from reference TRBV28 and TRBJ2-7): DVKVTQSSRYLVKRTGEKVFLECVQDMDHENMFWYRQDPGLGLRLIYFSYDVKMKEKGDIPEGYSVSREKKERFSLILESASTNQTSMYLCASSGRGVHEQYFGPGTRLTVT.

V usage is TRBV6-5 and J usage is TRBJ2-3; no clear D. The CDR3 covers 15 residues. From germline, CDR1 is MNHEY and CDR2 SVGAGI. V dropped 5 bases and J dropped 1 base, with 13 bases sitting between them. The CDR3 bases are TGTGCCAGCAGTCCCGTCGTCCGGGGCACAGATACGCAGTATTTT. This encodes CASSPVVRGTDTQYF.

The chain joins TRBV6-5 to TRBJ2-2; D is uncertain. The ends were cut back, 4 bases at V and 1 base at J, with 7 bases in the middle. CDR3 length: 14 residues. CDR1 is MNHEY and CDR2 is SVGAGI in the germline V gene. The CDR3 region has the DNA TGTGCCAGCAGTTTTTACGGGAACACCGGGGAGCTGTTTTTT. Its protein product is CASSFYGNTGELFF.

This clone was counted a single time. This chain links TRBV29-1 with TRBJ2-1; 9 nucleotides line up with TRBD2. The CDR3 runs to 14 residues. Germline V gene sequence: CDR1 SQVTM, CDR2 ANQGSEA. The V and J ends lost 3 bases and 2 bases, in that order; junction bases with no gene match: 2. The CDR3 coding sequence is TGCAGCGTTGACCTAGCGGGACCCTACAATGAGCAGTTCTTC. It is translated as CSVDLAGPYNEQFF.

About this clone: The same CDR3 is also encoded by other DNA sequences in this sample. The chain links TRBV28 to TRBJ2-3; 9 positions match TRBD1. There are 13 residues in the CDR3. Unmatched junction bases numbered 1, after V lost 8 bases and J lost 1 base. Germline loops: CDR1 MDHEN, CDR2 SYDVKM. This chain's CDR3 is CASDRGGTDTQYF. CDR3 nucleotide sequence: TGTGCCAGCGACAGGGGGGGCACAGATACGCAGTATTTT.

A single count supports this clone. The CDR3, as DNA: TGTGCCAGCAGGGATACAGGGAGTAATACTGAAGCTTTCTTT. Translating gives CASRDTGSNTEAFF. The chain has TRBV13 and TRBJ1-1; weak D call: TRBD1 (6 bases). The V end was cut by 6 bases, the J end by 5 bases, with 16 bases between. This CDR3 comprises 14 residues. Germline lookup yields CDR1 PRHDT and CDR2 FYEKMQ (reference sequence).

The count of this clone is one. The CDR3 region has the DNA TGTGCCAGCAGCTTAGTTACAGGGGGCAGTAGGTATGGCTACACCTTC. This encodes CASSLVTGGSRYGYTF. The J gene is TRBJ1-2, the V gene TRBV7-8; 9 bases agree with TRBD1. From germline, CDR1 is SGHVS and CDR2 FQNEAQ. The junction had 8 bases not matched to a gene; V was cut back by 1 base and J by 5 bases. The CDR3 runs to 16 residues.

This clone was recorded only once. V and J are TRBV10-3 and TRBJ2-1; 9 bases align to TRBD2. With 1 base clipped from V and 4 bases from J, the junction kept 8 bases outside the gene matches. Germline CDR1 ENHRY, CDR2 SYGVKD. The CDR3 length is 17 residues. The DNA for the CDR3 is TGTGCCATCAGTGAGTTGTCTAGCGGGATGGGTTACAATGAGCAGTTCTTC. It specifies CAISELSSGMGYNEQFF.

The chain combines TRBV4-2 with TRBJ2-7, with TRBD2 matching over 8 bases. This CDR3 spans 17 amino acids. The J segment lost 0 bases and the V segment lost 0 bases, leaving 7 bases of the junction unmatched. Looked up from germline, CDR1 is LGHNA and CDR2 is YNFKEQ. CDR3 region: CASSQDFRREDSYEQYF. The CDR3 region has the DNA TGTGCCAGCAGCCAAGATTTTCGGCGGGAGGACTCCTACGAGCAGTACTTC.

The chain carries TRBV6-6 and TRBJ2-7, with a tentative D call TRBD2 (6 bases). Trimming stripped 4 bases from V and 6 bases from J, with 19 bases between. Germline V lookup: CDR1 MNHNY, CDR2 SVGAGI (reference sequence). CDR3 size: 15 residues. CDR3 amino acids: CASSSTSVEGPEQYF. In nucleotides, the CDR3 is TGTGCCAGCAGTTCTACCAGCGTGGAGGGTCCCGAGCAGTACTTC.

V and J are TRBV10-3 and TRBJ2-2; possible D gene TRBD2, 5 bases. Germline V gene data show CDR1 as ENHRY and CDR2 as SYGVKD. The CDR3 has 13 amino acids. Trimming removed 6 bases at V and 4 bases at J, with 9 bases between. CDR3 nucleotides: TGTGCCATCAGGGGCGCGGGCACCGGGGAGCTGTTTTTT. Amino acid sequence: CAIRGAGTGELFF.